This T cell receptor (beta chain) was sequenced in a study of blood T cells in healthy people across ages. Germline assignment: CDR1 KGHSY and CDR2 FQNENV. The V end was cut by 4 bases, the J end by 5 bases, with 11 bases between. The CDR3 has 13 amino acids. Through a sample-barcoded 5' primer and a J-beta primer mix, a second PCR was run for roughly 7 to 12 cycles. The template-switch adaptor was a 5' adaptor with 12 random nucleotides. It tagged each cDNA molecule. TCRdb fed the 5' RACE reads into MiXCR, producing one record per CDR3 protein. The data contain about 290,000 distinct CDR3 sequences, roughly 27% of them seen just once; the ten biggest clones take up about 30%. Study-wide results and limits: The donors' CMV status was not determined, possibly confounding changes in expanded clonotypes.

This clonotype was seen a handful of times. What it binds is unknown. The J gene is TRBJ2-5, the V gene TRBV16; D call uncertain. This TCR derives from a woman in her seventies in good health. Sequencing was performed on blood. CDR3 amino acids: CASSPQTRETQYF. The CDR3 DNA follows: TGTGCCAGCAGCCCGCAGACGCGGGAGACCCAGTACTTC.